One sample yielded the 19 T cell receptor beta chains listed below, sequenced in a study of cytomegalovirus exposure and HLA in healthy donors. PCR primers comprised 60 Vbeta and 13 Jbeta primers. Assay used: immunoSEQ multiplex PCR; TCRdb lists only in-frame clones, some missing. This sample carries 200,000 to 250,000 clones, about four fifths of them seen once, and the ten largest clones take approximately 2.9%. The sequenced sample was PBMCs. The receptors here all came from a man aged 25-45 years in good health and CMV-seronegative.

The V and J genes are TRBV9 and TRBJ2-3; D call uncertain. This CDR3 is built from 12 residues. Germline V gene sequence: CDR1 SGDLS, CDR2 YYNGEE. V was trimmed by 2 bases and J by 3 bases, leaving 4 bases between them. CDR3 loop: CASSVGTDTQYF. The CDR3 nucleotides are TGTGCCAGCAGCGTCGGGACAGATACGCAGTATTTT.

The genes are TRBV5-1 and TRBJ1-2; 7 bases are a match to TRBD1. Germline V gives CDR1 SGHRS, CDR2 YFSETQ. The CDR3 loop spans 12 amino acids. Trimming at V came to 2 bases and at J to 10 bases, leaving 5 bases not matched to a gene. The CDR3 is CASSFLDRTYTF. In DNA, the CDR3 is TGCGCCAGCAGCTTCTTGGACAGGACCTACACCTTC.

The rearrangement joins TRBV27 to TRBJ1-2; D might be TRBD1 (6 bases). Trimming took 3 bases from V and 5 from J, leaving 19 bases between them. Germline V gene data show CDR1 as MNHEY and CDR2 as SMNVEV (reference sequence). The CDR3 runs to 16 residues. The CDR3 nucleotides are TGTGCCAGCAGTTTCTCCACAGGGATGGCTGGATATGGCTACACCTTC. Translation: CASSFSTGMAGYGYTF.

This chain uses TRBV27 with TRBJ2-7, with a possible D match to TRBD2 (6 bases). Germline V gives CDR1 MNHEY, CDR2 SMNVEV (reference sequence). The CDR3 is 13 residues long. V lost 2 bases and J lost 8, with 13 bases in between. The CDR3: CASSLIGTPKQYF. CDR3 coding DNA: TGTGCCAGCAGTTTAATTGGGACTCCGAAGCAGTACTTC.

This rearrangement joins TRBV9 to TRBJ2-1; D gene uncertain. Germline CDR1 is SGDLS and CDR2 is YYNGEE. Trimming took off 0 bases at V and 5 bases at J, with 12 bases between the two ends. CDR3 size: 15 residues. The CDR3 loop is CASSVGVGRDNEQFF. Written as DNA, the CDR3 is TGTGCCAGCAGCGTAGGAGTGGGTCGGGACAATGAGCAGTTCTTC.

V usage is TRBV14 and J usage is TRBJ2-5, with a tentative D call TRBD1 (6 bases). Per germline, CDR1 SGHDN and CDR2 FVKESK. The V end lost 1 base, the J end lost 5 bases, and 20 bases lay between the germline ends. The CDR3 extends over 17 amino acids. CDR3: CASSQGLIGPQGETQYF. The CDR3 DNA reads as TGTGCCAGCAGCCAAGGCCTTATTGGGCCCCAGGGGGAGACCCAGTACTTC.

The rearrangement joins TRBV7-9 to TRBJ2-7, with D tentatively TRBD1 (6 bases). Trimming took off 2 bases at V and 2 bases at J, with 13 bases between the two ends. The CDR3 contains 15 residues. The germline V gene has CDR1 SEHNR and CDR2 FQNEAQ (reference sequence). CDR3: CASSLTGQQTYEQYF. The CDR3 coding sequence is TGTGCCAGCAGCTTAACCGGACAGCAGACCTACGAGCAGTACTTC.

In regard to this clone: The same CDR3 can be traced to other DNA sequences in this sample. CDR3 region: CASSYSRDSNQPQHF. The DNA for the CDR3 is TGTGCCAGCAGTTACTCGAGGGATAGCAATCAGCCCCAGCATTTT. J is TRBJ1-5 and V is TRBV6-5; D is unresolved. Germline assignment: CDR1 MNHEY and CDR2 SVGAGI. This CDR3 has 15 amino acids. V was pared by 0 bases and J by 0 bases, with 6 bases between.

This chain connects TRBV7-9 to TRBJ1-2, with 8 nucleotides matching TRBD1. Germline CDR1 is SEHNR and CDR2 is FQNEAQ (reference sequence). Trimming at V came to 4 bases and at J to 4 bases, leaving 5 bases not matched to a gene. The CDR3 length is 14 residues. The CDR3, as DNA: TGTGCCAGCAGCTCCGGGACAGGATTCTATGGCTACACCTTC. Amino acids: CASSSGTGFYGYTF. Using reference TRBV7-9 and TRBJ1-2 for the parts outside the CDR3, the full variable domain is DTGVSQNPRHKITKRGQNVTFRCDPISEHNRLYWYRQTLGQGPEFLTYFQNEAQLEKSRLLSDRFSAERPKGSFSTLEIQRTEQGDSAMYLCASSSGTGFYGYTFGSGTRLTVV.

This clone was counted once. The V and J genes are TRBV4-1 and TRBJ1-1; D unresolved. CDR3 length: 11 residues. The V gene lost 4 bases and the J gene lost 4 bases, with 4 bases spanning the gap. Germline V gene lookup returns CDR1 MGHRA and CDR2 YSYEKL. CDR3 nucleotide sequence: TGCGCCAGCAGCCTAGCCACTGAAGCTTTCTTT. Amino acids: CASSLATEAFF.

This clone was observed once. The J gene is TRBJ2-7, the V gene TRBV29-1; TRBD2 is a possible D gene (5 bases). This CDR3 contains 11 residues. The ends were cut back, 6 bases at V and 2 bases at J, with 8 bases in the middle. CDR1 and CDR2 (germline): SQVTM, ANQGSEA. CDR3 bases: TGCAGCGTCGGACTGGCCTACGAGCAGTACTTC. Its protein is CSVGLAYEQYF.

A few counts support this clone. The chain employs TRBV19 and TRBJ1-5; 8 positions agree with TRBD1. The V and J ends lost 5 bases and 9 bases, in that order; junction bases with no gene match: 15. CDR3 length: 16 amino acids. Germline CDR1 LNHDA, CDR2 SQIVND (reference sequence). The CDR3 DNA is TGTGCCAGTAGTTCCGTCCGGGACAGGAGTGTGCGGCCCCAGCATTTT. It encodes CASSSVRDRSVRPQHF.

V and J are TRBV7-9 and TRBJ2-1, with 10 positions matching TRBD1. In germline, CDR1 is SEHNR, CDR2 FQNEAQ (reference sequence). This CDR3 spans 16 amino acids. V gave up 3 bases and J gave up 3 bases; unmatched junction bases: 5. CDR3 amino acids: CASSLLTGGLYNEQFF. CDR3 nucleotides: TGTGCCAGCAGCTTGTTGACAGGGGGCCTCTACAATGAGCAGTTCTTC.

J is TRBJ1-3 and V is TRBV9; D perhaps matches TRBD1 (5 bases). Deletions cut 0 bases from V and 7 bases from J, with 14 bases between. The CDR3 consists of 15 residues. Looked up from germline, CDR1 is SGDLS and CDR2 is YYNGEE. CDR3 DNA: TGTGCCAGCAGCGTAGGTCAGGGCCGATGGAACACCATATATTTT. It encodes CASSVGQGRWNTIYF.

CDR3 in amino acids: CASSPHLGRGDQPQHF. In DNA, the CDR3 is TGTGCCAGCAGTCCCCATTTGGGCAGGGGTGATCAGCCCCAGCATTTT. The J gene is TRBJ1-5, the V gene TRBV28; a weak D match, TRBD1 (6 bases). Trimming cost V 5 bases and J 5 bases, with 19 bases left between them. Germline CDR1 and CDR2: MDHEN and SYDVKM. The CDR3 loop spans 16 amino acids.

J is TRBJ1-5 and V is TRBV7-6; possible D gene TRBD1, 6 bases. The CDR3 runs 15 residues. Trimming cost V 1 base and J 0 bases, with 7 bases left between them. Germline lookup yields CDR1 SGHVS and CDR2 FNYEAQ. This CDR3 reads CASSLEQGSNQPQHF. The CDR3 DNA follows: TGTGCCAGCAGCTTAGAACAGGGTAGCAATCAGCCCCAGCATTTT.

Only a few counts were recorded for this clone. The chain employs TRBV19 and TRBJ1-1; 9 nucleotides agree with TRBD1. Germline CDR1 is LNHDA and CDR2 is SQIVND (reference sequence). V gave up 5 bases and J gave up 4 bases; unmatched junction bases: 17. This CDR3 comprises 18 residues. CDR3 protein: CASSVSDRGTVVGTEAFF. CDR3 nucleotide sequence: TGTGCCAGTAGTGTTTCGGACAGGGGAACGGTAGTAGGCACTGAAGCTTTCTTT.

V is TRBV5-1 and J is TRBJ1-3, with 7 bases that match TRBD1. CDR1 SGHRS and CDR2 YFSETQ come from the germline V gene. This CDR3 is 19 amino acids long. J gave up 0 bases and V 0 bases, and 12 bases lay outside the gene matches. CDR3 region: CASSLGGQAPRGSGNTIYF. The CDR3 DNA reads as TGCGCCAGCAGCTTGGGCGGACAGGCCCCAAGGGGCTCTGGAAACACCATATATTTT.

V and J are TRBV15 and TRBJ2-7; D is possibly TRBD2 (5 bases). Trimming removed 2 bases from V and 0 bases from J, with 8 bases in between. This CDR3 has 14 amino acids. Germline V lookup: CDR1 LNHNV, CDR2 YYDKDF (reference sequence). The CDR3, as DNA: TGTGCCACCAGCAGAAGGAGGTCCTCCTACGAGCAGTACTTC. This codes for CATSRRRSSYEQYF.